This TCR beta chain was identified in a study of blood T cell repertoires in COVID-19. For the study at large: The analysed material was cDNA or gDNA that came from T cells, B-cell-depleted T cells, or PBMCs.

Some clones are missing from TCRdb's copy, which holds only in-frame ones; the method was immunoSEQ multiplex PCR. The sample includes 63,000 or so clones, about 86% of them seen just once. Germline V lookup: CDR1 SGDLS, CDR2 YYNGEE. Trimming shortened V by 4 bases and J by 12 bases, and 15 bases separated the two germline ends. The CDR3 is made up of 12 amino acids. The sample was peripheral blood. The TCR was taken from a human donor in a cohort sampled during active COVID-19. The chain links TRBV9 to TRBJ2-3, with D perhaps TRBD1 (6 bases). The CDR3 protein is CASSPGAVTQYF. CDR3 DNA sequence: TGTGCCAGCAGCCCAGGGGCGGTGACACAGTATTTT.